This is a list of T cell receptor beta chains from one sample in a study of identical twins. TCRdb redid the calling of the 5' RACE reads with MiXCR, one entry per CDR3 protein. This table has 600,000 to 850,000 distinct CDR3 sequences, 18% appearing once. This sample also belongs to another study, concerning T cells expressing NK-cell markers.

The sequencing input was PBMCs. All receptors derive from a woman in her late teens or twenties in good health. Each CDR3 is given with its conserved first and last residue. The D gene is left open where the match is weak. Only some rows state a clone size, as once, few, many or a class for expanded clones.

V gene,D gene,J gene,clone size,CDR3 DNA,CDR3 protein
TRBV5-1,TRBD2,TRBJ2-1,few,TGCGCCAGCAGCCCGGGGGGGAGCGTGAGCAATGAGCAGTTCTTC,CASSPGGSVSNEQFF
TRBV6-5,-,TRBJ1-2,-,TGTGCCAGCAGTTCGCCGGGCTTAAGTACCTTC,CASSSPGLSTF
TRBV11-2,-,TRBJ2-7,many,TGTGCCAGCAGCCCACGGGCTCACTATTCCTACGAGCAGTACTTC,CASSPRAHYSYEQYF
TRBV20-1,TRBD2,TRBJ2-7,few,TGCAGTGGGCTACTAGCGGGAGTTTTCGAGCAGTACTTC,CSGLLAGVFEQYF
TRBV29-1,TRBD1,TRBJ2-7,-,TGCAGCGCACAGGGGAATAGCTACGAGCAGTACTTC,CSAQGNSYEQYF
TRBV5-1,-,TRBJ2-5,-,TGCGCCAGCAGCTTGGAGAACTCCCAAGAGACCCAGTACTTC,CASSLENSQETQYF
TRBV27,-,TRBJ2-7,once,TGTGCCAGCAGTCTCAGTACAGGGCGCTACGAGCAGTACTTC,CASSLSTGRYEQYF
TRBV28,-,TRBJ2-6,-,TGTGCCAGCCGAGACTTCGGGGCCAACGTCCTGACTTTC,CASRDFGANVLTF
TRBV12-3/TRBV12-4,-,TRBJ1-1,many,TGTGCCAGCAGCCAGGGACGGATGAACACTGAAGCTTTCTTT,CASSQGRMNTEAFF
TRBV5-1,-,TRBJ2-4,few,TGCGCCAGCAAGCTTGTCGGAGAGAACATTCAGTACTTC,CASKLVGENIQYF
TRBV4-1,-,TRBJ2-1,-,TGCGCCAGCAGACAACTATCGAGGCGGGACAATGAGCAGTTCTTC,CASRQLSRRDNEQFF
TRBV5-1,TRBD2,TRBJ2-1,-,TGCGCCAGCAGCACATGGTTAGCGGGAGGGAACAATGAGCAGTTCTTC,CASSTWLAGGNNEQFF
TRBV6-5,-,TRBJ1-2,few,TGTGCCAGCAGTTACAGGTCCAGCGCAAACTATGGCTACACCTTC,CASSYRSSANYGYTF
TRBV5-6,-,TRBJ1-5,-,TGTGCCAGCAGCCGACTCGGGGGGCCCGATCAGCCCCAGCATTTT,CASSRLGGPDQPQHF
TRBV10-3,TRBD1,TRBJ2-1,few,TGTGCCATCAGCGCCTCCGGGACAGGGGGCAATGAGCAGTTCTTC,CAISASGTGGNEQFF
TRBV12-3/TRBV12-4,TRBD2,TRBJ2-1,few,TGTGCCAGCAGTCCCCAAGCGGGAGGGCCTTTCAATGAGCAGTTCTTC,CASSPQAGGPFNEQFF
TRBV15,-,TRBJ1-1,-,TGTGCCACCAGCAATACGGGGAACACTGAAGCTTTCTTT,CATSNTGNTEAFF
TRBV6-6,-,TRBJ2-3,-,TGTGCCAGCAGTAACACAGATATGCAGTATTTT,CASSNTDMQYF
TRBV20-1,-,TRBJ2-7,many,TGCAGTGCCGAAGGGCAGGGCTACGAGCAGTACTTC,CSAEGQGYEQYF
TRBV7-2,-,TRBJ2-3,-,TGTGCCAGCAGCTCCTACCCCGAGGCGGCGCAGTATTTT,CASSSYPEAAQYF
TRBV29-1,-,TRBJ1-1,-,TGCAGCGTTGAAGATGGGGCAGTGGGGGCTTTCTTT,CSVEDGAVGAFF
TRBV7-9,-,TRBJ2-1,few,TGTGCCAGCAGCTTAGATGCGGGGGCATACAATGAGCAGTTCTTC,CASSLDAGAYNEQFF
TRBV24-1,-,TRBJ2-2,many,TGTGCCACCAGTGGAGGCGGGGAGCTGTTTTTT,CATSGGGELFF
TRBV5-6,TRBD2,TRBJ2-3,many,TGTGCCAGCAGCGACGGGACTAGCGGAACAGATACGCAGTATTTT,CASSDGTSGTDTQYF
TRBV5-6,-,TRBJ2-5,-,TGTGCCAGCAGCTTGGCCCATGCGGCGGAGACCCAGTACTTC,CASSLAHAAETQYF
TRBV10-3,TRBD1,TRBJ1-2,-,TGTGCCATCAGGCCGGGACAGGGGGCCTATGGCTACACCTTC,CAIRPGQGAYGYTF
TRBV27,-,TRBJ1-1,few,TGTGCCAGCAGTTTACAGGGGTGGTGGACTGAAGCTTTCTTT,CASSLQGWWTEAFF
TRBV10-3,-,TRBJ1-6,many,TGTGCCACCCGGTGGGGCTCTCAAGATAATTCACCCCTCCACTTT,CATRWGSQDNSPLHF
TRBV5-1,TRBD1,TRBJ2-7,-,TGCGCCAGCAGCTTCGGCAGGGGGCTGTACGAGCAGTACTTC,CASSFGRGLYEQYF
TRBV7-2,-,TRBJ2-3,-,TGTGCCAGCAGCTTAAGTATGGCTGCGGATACGCAGTATTTT,CASSLSMAADTQYF
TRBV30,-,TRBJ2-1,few,TGTGCCTGGGGGCCCCTCCCAACTAGCACCTTCTCCTACAATGAGCAGTTCTTC,CAWGPLPTSTFSYNEQFF
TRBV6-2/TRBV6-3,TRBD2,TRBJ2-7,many,TGTGCCAGCAGCCAGCGGGAGTACGAGCAGTACTTC,CASSQREYEQYF
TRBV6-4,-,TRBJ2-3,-,TGTGCCAGCAGTCCCTCTTTCGGCCCAGCCACAGATACGCAGTATTTT,CASSPSFGPATDTQYF
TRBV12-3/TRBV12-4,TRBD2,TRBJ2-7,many,TGTGCCAGCAGTTTTCCCGGGGTTACAGCGGGAGTGGTATACGAGCAGTACTTC,CASSFPGVTAGVVYEQYF
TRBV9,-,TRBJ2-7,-,TGTGCCAGCAGCGTAACCGGGACACTGTCTGGGGAGCAGTACTTC,CASSVTGTLSGEQYF
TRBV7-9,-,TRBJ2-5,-,TGTGCCAGCAGCTTACTGGCAGGGGTAAAGACCCAGTACTTC,CASSLLAGVKTQYF
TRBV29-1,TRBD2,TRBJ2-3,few,TGCAGCGTTGAACAACTAGCGGCAGATACGCAGTATTTT,CSVEQLAADTQYF
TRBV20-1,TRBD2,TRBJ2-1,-,TGCAGTGCTAGTGAACTAGCGGGAGGCCGGGGATACAATGAGCAGTTCTTC,CSASELAGGRGYNEQFF
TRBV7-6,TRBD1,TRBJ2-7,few,TGTGCCAGCAGTGATTCGGGACAGCTCTACGAGCAGTACTTC,CASSDSGQLYEQYF
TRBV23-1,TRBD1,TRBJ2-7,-,TGCGCCAGCAGTCAAGGGGACAGGGACTACGAGCAGTACTTC,CASSQGDRDYEQYF
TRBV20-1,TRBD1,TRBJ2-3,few,TGCAGTGCCCACGGACAGGGAGGCACAGATACGCAGTATTTT,CSAHGQGGTDTQYF
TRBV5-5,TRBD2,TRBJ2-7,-,TGTGCCAGCAGCTTGTACCCCGGGGAGGGCTACGAGCAGTACTTC,CASSLYPGEGYEQYF
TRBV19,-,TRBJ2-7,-,TGTGCCAGTAGTATAGGTTTGGTAAATAAGCAGTACTTC,CASSIGLVNKQYF
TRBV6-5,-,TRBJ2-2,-,TGTGCCAGCAGTTACAGCGTAGGGCACACTGACACCGGGGAGCTGTTTTTT,CASSYSVGHTDTGELFF
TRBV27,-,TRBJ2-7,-,TGTGCCAGCAGTTATGTGGATCCCAGGCGGGGCTACGAGCAGTACTTC,CASSYVDPRRGYEQYF
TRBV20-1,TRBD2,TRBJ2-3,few,TGCAGTGCTAGTGTTGGACTAGAGGCCCAAGATACGCAGTATTTT,CSASVGLEAQDTQYF
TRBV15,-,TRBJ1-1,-,TGTGCCACAAGGGGTACCAACCCTGAAGCTTTCTTT,CATRGTNPEAFF
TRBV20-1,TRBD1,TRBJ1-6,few,TGCAGTGCTAGCTTAGGGACAGGGACTAATTCACCCCTCCACTTT,CSASLGTGTNSPLHF
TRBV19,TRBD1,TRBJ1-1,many,TGTGCCAGTAGTCCCCTCGACAGGGAGACTGAAGCTTTCTTT,CASSPLDRETEAFF
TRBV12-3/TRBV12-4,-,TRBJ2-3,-,TGTGCCAGCAGTCCCCTACAACAGGGTGGTGGCACAGGTACGCAGTATTTT,CASSPLQQGGGTGTQYF
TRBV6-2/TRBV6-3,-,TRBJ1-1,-,TGTGCCAGCAGTTACTCGACGGCCGATATGAACACTGAAGCTTTCTTT,CASSYSTADMNTEAFF
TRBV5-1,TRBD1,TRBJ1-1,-,TGCGCCAGCAGCGGACAGGTGATGAACACTGAAGCTTTCTTT,CASSGQVMNTEAFF
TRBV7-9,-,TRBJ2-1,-,TGTGCCAGCAGCTTCGGGCCCTCCTACAATGAGCAGTTCTTC,CASSFGPSYNEQFF
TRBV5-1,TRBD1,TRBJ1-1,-,TGCGCCAGCAGCTCCGACAGGGGGGGAGCTTTCTTT,CASSSDRGGAFF
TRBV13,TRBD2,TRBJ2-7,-,TGTGCCAGCAGCCCCCAGCGGGAGATATCCTACGAGCAGTACTTC,CASSPQREISYEQYF